These 22 T cell receptor beta chains share one sample of origin, sequenced in a study of T cells in Graves' hyperthyroidism and ophthalmopathy. RNA transcripts yielded amplified TCR beta CDR3 regions. TCR CDR3 underwent first-round RT-PCR with the HTBI primer set. TCRdb fed the multiplex PCR reads into MiXCR, producing one record per CDR3 protein. The sample includes about 590,000 distinct CDR3 sequences, 15% to 18% of them seen just once. The sequenced sample was blood. Every receptor here comes from a woman aged 25 to 39 with Graves' hyperthyroidism.

This clonotype was detected only a few times. The rearrangement joins TRBV7-9 to TRBJ2-5, with TRBD2 matching 14 bases. Germline lookup yields CDR1 SEHNR and CDR2 FQNEAQ (reference sequence). This CDR3 has 16 amino acids. After removal of 4 bases from V and 4 bases from J, the junction contained 5 bases not matched to a gene. CDR3 loop: CASSSTGLAGVETQYF. The CDR3 DNA is TGTGCCAGCAGCTCGACGGGACTAGCGGGAGTAGAGACCCAGTACTTC.

This clonotype has more than one count but fewer than ten. This chain joins TRBV7-7 and TRBJ2-2; perhaps D is TRBD1 or TRBD2 (5 bases each). V was shortened by 5 bases and J by 3 bases, with 13 bases between the two germline ends. CDR3 length: 15 amino acids. Germline values: CDR1 SSHAT, CDR2 FNYEAQ (reference sequence). CDR3 bases: TGTGCCAGCAGCAGAGGGGCCCCGGACACCGGGGAGCTGTTTTTT. Translating gives CASSRGAPDTGELFF.

Note on this clonotype: One base away lies a much larger clone, so this may be a sequencing read error. The chain combines TRBV6-1 with TRBJ2-1, with 10 bases matching TRBD2. J gave up 7 bases and V 3 bases, and 12 bases lay outside the gene matches. The germline V gene encodes CDR1 MNHNS and CDR2 SASEGT. The CDR3 length is 17 residues. The CDR3 reads CASSDSSGTSDSNEQFF. CDR3 nucleotides: TGTGCCAGCAGTGATTCCTCCGGGACTAGCGACTCGAATGAGCAGTTCTTC.

This chain's CDR3 is CATSDRLAGVPEQFF. DNA for the CDR3: TGTGCCACCAGTGATCGACTAGCGGGAGTCCCTGAGCAGTTCTTC. The rearrangement joins TRBV24-1 to TRBJ2-1; 12 bases agree with TRBD2. CDR1 and CDR2 (germline): KGHDR, SFDVKD. The CDR3 is made up of 15 amino acids. The trim removed 3 bases at V and 9 bases at J, leaving 5 bases unmatched.

This clonotype was detected only a few times. This chain links TRBV19 with TRBJ2-3, with TRBD1 as a possible D gene (6 bases). In germline, CDR1 is LNHDA, CDR2 SQIVND (reference sequence). Trimming left V 2 bases short and J 0 bases short, with 9 bases between. The CDR3 covers 15 residues. DNA of the CDR3: TGTGCCAGTAGTATATCAGGGGCTAGCACAGATACGCAGTATTTT. This codes for CASSISGASTDTQYF. The full variable domain, completed using reference TRBV19 and TRBJ2-3, is DGGITQSPKYLFRKEGQNVTLSCEQNLNHDAMYWYRQDPGQGLRLIYYSQIVNDFQKGDIAEGYSVSREKKESFPLTVTSAQKNPTAFYLCASSISGASTDTQYFGPGTRLTVL.

This clonotype was seen at least ten times. Written as DNA, the CDR3 is TGTGCCAGCAGCTTGTATGTAGCAGTAAACATTCAGTACTTC. Translated, it gives CASSLYVAVNIQYF. The rearrangement links TRBV5-6 to TRBJ2-4; D is ambiguous. This CDR3 is built from 14 residues. Germline V gene lookup returns CDR1 SGHDT and CDR2 YYEEEE. V was shortened by 1 base and J by 6 bases, with 11 bases between the two germline ends. The full variable domain, its missing parts supplied by reference TRBV5-6 and TRBJ2-4, is DAGVTQSPTHLIKTRGQQVTLRCSPKSGHDTVSWYQQALGQGPQFIFQYYEEEERQRGNFPDRFSGHQFPNYSSELNVNALLLGDSALYLCASSLYVAVNIQYFGAGTRLSVL.

This clonotype was seen at least ten times. The chain joins TRBV6-1 to TRBJ2-7, with 7 nucleotides matching TRBD1. The CDR3 spans 15 residues. V shed 8 bases, J shed 6 bases, and the junction held 16 bases outside the gene matches. Germline V gene sequence: CDR1 MNHNS, CDR2 SASEGT. This CDR3 reads CASSRRGQGVGEQYF. In DNA, the CDR3 is TGTGCCAGCTCACGGCGTGGGCAGGGGGTCGGCGAGCAGTACTTC.

This clonotype appeared many times. The chain links TRBV29-1 to TRBJ2-1, with no clear D. This CDR3 is 14 amino acids long. V was pared by 0 bases and J by 6 bases, with 12 bases between. Germline values: CDR1 SQVTM, CDR2 ANQGSEA. The CDR3 here is CSVEDIGQSNEQFF. The CDR3, as DNA: TGCAGCGTTGAAGATATAGGGCAAAGCAATGAGCAGTTCTTC.

The sample holds a few counts of this clonotype. This chain links TRBV14 with TRBJ2-7, with TRBD2 as a possible D gene (6 bases). Germline CDR1 SGHDN, CDR2 FVKESK. This CDR3 is 13 amino acids long. Trimming shortened V by 6 bases and J by 2 bases, and 11 bases separated the two germline ends. Here the CDR3 DNA reads TGTGCCAGCAGGGCGGACTATACCTACGAGCAGTACTTC. Its translation: CASRADYTYEQYF.

As concerns this clonotype: At one end, the junction sequence differs from germline, possibly due to a read error. The V and J genes are TRBV15 and TRBJ2-3; 7 bases are shared with TRBD1. CDR3 length: 12 residues. Germline CDR1 is LNHNV and CDR2 is YYDKDF (reference sequence). The CDR3: CATGQSTNTQYF. DNA for the CDR3: TGTGCCACGGGACAGAGCACAAATACGCAGTATTTT. The full variable domain, in which reference TRBV15 and TRBJ2-3 provide the parts outside the CDR3, is DAMVIQNPRYQVTQFGKPVTLSCSQTLNHNVMYWYQQKSSQAPKLLFHYYDKDFNNEADTPDNFQSRRPNTSFCFLDIRSPGLGDTAMYLCATGQSTNTQYFGPGTRLTVL.

This clonotype appeared many times. The J gene is TRBJ2-1, the V gene TRBV20-1, with D maybe TRBD2 (5 bases). CDR1 and CDR2 from the germline V gene are DFQATT and SNEGSKA (reference sequence). This CDR3 spans 16 amino acids. V was clipped by 3 bases and J by 1 base, with 16 bases between them. The DNA of the CDR3 is TGCAGTGCTAGGACCGCGGCGGGCGGATCCTACAATGAGCAGTTCTTC. This gives the protein CSARTAAGGSYNEQFF.

This rearrangement joins TRBV27 to TRBJ1-6, with D possibly being TRBD1 (5 bases). The V and J ends lost 5 bases and 6 bases respectively, with 14 bases between them. The CDR3 has 15 amino acids. Germline V gives CDR1 MNHEY, CDR2 SMNVEV (reference sequence). The DNA for the CDR3 is TGTGCCAGCAGTCCCTTGGGACGGACTAATTCACCCCTCCACTTT. This gives the protein CASSPLGRTNSPLHF.

Ten or more counts support this clonotype. The CDR3 here is CASSLRGRDTDTQYF. The CDR3 DNA is TGTGCCAGCAGCTTAAGAGGCAGGGACACAGATACGCAGTATTTT. This chain links TRBV7-2 with TRBJ2-3; tentative D call: TRBD1 (5 bases). Germline assignment: CDR1 SGHTA and CDR2 FQGNSA. The CDR3 length is 15 residues. V was pared by 2 bases and J by 2 bases, with 11 bases between.

This clonotype was detected only a few times. The rearrangement uses TRBV9 and TRBJ2-7; 11 bases fit TRBD1. J was trimmed by 2 bases and V by 0 bases; bases with no gene match: 1. This CDR3 has 15 residues. Germline V gene sequence: CDR1 SGDLS, CDR2 YYNGEE. The CDR3 DNA is TGTGCCAGCAGCGTAGAGGGACAGGGGGCCTACGAGCAGTACTTC. This codes for CASSVEGQGAYEQYF.

Regarding this clonotype: A much larger clone differs from this one at a single base, so this may be a read error. The CDR3 carries no conserved terminal phenylalanine or tryptophan, so it likely arises from a read error. CDR3 sequence reads: CASSLDGVGTEAFY. In nucleotides, the CDR3 is TGCGCCAGCAGCTTGGACGGGGTGGGCACTGAAGCTTTCTAT. V is TRBV5-1 and J is TRBJ1-1; no firm D call. Germline V lookup: CDR1 SGHRS, CDR2 YFSETQ. Trimming removed 0 bases at V and 4 bases at J, with 10 bases between. The CDR3 runs 14 residues.

Comments on this clonotype: This sequence may be a read error, since a much larger clone differs from it by one base. This chain links TRBV27 with TRBJ2-7; possibly TRBD1 or TRBD2 for D (5 bases each). This CDR3 is 16 amino acids long. Trimming took off 4 bases at V and 4 bases at J, with 20 bases between the two ends. The V gene's germline CDR1 is MNHEY and CDR2 SMNVEV (reference sequence). CDR3 amino acids: CASSSVWVTGPYEQYF. DNA of the CDR3: TGTGCCAGCAGTTCCGTCTGGGTAACGGGACCATACGAGCAGTACTTC.

At least ten counts were recorded for this clonotype. This chain connects TRBV7-2 to TRBJ2-5; the D is unclear. The CDR3 totals 15 residues. Germline lookup yields CDR1 SGHTA and CDR2 FQGNSA. The ends were cut back, 0 bases at V and 4 bases at J, with 12 bases in the middle. The CDR3 here is CASSLALGWGETQYF. The CDR3 region has the DNA TGTGCCAGCAGCTTAGCGTTAGGGTGGGGAGAGACCCAGTACTTC.

V is TRBV27 and J is TRBJ2-5; D possibly corresponds to TRBD2 (6 bases). V lost 0 bases and J lost 12, with 23 bases in between. This CDR3 has 16 residues. CDR1 and CDR2 (germline): MNHEY, SMNVEV (reference sequence). The CDR3: CASSLSPALVGDLKYF. CDR3 DNA sequence: TGTGCCAGCAGTTTATCCCCCGCCCTAGTCGGGGACTTAAAGTACTTC.

This clonotype has a count of ten or more. The chain recombines TRBV12-3 or TRBV12-4 with TRBJ2-1; tentatively, D is TRBD2 (6 bases). The CDR3 length is 14 residues. V was clipped by 6 bases and J by 7 bases, with 16 bases between them. This CDR3 is CASSSPAGMNEQFF. In DNA form, the CDR3 reads TGTGCCAGCAGCTCCCCCGCGGGGATGAATGAGCAGTTCTTC.

This clonotype was detected ten times or more. V gene TRBV12-5 combines with J gene TRBJ1-2; D gene ambiguous. V lost 5 bases and J 5 bases, leaving 21 bases between the germline ends. The CDR3 covers 16 residues. CDR1 is LGHNT, CDR2 FRNRAP, per germline. CDR3 nucleotide sequence: TGTGCTAGTGGTACATTGGCCCGAGGGAATGCATATGGCTACACCTTC. Amino acids: CASGTLARGNAYGYTF.

V and J are TRBV5-1 and TRBJ1-1; TRBD1 matches at 8 bases. J was trimmed by 5 bases and V by 1 base; bases with no gene match: 7. The CDR3 covers 15 residues. Germline CDR1 SGHRS, CDR2 YFSETQ. CDR3 in DNA: TGCGCCAGCAGCTTGCCCCGACAGGGGATGACTGAAGCTTTCTTT. Translating gives CASSLPRQGMTEAFF. Full variable domain (missing parts from reference TRBV5-1 and TRBJ1-1): KAGVTQTPRYLIKTRGQQVTLSCSPISGHRSVSWYQQTPGQGLQFLFEYFSETQRNKGNFPGRFSGRQFSNSRSEMNVSTLELGDSALYLCASSLPRQGMTEAFFGQGTRLTVV.

The chain employs TRBV6-4 and TRBJ2-3; 7 nucleotides line up with TRBD2. V lost 2 bases to trimming and J lost 2 bases; unmatched junction nucleotides: 4. The CDR3 length is 15 residues. From germline, CDR1 is MRHNA and CDR2 SNTAGT. This CDR3 reads CASSDGAGSTDTQYF. In DNA, the CDR3 is TGTGCCAGCAGTGACGGAGCGGGGTCCACAGATACGCAGTATTTT.